The T cell receptor (beta chain) under discussion was sequenced for a study of blood T cells in healthy people across ages. Together with a sample-barcoded 5' primer, a J-beta primer mix was included in a second PCR lasting about 7 to 11 cycles. Each CDR3 protein gets one entry after TCRdb re-called the 5' RACE reads with MiXCR. This sample has more than 1.4 million distinct CDR3 sequences, with roughly 40% found just once. Regarding this clonotype: Its antigen is not identified.

Whole-study results and caveats: Higher diversity, along with more naive CD4+ cells, distinguished long-lived donors from aged donors.

The junction had 13 bases not matched to a gene; V was cut back by 5 bases and J by 13 bases. The CDR3 totals 15 residues. CDR1 SGHRS and CDR2 YFSETQ come from the germline V gene. V and J are TRBV5-1 and TRBJ2-4, with 12 positions matching TRBD2. Sequencing used blood. The clonotype comes from a woman aged 18-29 years in good health. The CDR3 is CASRPSRLAGDEQYF. Here the CDR3 DNA reads TGCGCCAGCAGACCCTCTAGACTAGCGGGGGATGAGCAGTACTTC.